This TCR beta chain was sequenced in a study of blood T cell repertoires in COVID-19. For the study at large: Collection of acute and convalescent COVID-19 samples took place in the United States, Italy and Spain.

Repertoires were generated with immunoSEQ multiplex PCR, while TCRdb's copy carries only in-frame clones and drops some. The sample gives 200,000 to 250,000 clones, around nine tenths of which show up once; 7.2% is in the top ten. The sequenced sample consisted of PBMCs or T cells enriched from blood (not recorded which). The TCR was taken from a man aged 25 to 40 in a cohort exposed to, infected with or recovered from COVID-19 (not recorded which).

CDR3 DNA: TGTGCCAGCAGCTCCCCTTTAACGAGCGGAGAAAACAATGAGCAGTTCTTC. It is translated as CASSSPLTSGENNEQFF. This chain connects TRBV9 to TRBJ2-1, with a tentative D call TRBD2 (5 bases). The CDR3 runs 17 residues. Per germline, CDR1 SGDLS and CDR2 YYNGEE. V was pared by 4 bases and J by 5 bases, with 22 bases between.